The 32 T cell receptor beta chains in this list originate from one sample, sequenced in a study of beta chain features in type 1 diabetes. General study points: TCRB CDR3s from Type 1 diabetes patients were moderately but significantly shorter in all four CD4+ subsets.

Antigens for these TCRs are unknown. Since all of the isolated RNA was reverse transcribed, expressed TCRB transcripts were what got sequenced. The method was immunoSEQ multiplex PCR; TCRdb's version includes in-frame clones alone and lacks a portion of them. The sample has 200,000 to 250,000 clones, roughly 14% seen once; the top ten hold around 0.019%. Sequences were obtained from naive CD4+ T cells from blood. These receptors all come from a young man with type 1 diabetes.

This clone was counted only a few times. The J gene is TRBJ2-5, the V gene TRBV27; possible D gene TRBD2, 5 bases. The V gene's germline CDR1 is MNHEY and CDR2 SMNVEV (reference sequence). The V end lost 6 bases, the J end lost 0 bases, and 11 bases lay between the germline ends. This CDR3 spans 14 amino acids. In DNA form, the CDR3 reads TGTGCCAGCAGCACCCGGGAAAACCAAGAGACCCAGTACTTC. It yields the protein CASSTRENQETQYF.

CDR3: CGWGVAGNEQFF. CDR3 coding DNA: TGTGGGTGGGGGGTGGCTGGCAATGAGCAGTTCTTC. J is TRBJ2-1 and V is TRBV30, with D perhaps TRBD2 (6 bases). The CDR3 sequence is 12 residues long. Germline lookup yields CDR1 GTSNPN and CDR2 SVGIG (reference sequence). The full variable domain, with the rest looked up from reference TRBV30 and TRBJ2-1, is SQTIHQWPATLVQPVGSPLSLECTVEGTSNPNLYWYRQAAGRGLQLLFYSVGIGQISSEVPQNLSASRPQDRQFILSSKKLLLSDSGFYLCGWGVAGNEQFFGPGTRLTVL.

The rearrangement joins TRBV18 to TRBJ1-2, with D tentatively TRBD1 (5 bases). In germline, CDR1 is KGHSH, CDR2 LQKENI. The ends were cut back, 3 bases at V and 8 bases at J, with 25 bases in the middle. CDR3 size: 17 residues. CDR3 residues: CASSPQLIDGPQGGYTF. Written as DNA, the CDR3 is TGTGCCAGCTCACCTCAACTTATCGACGGGCCCCAGGGAGGCTACACCTTC.

This chain uses TRBV29-1 with TRBJ2-7; 12 bases agree with TRBD1. Germline CDR1 is SQVTM and CDR2 is ANQGSEA. The CDR3 totals 16 residues. Trimming cost V 4 bases and J 6 bases; bases outside gene matches: 13. CDR3 sequence: CSVGTFPGQGAFEQYF. The CDR3, as DNA: TGCAGCGTTGGGACCTTCCCGGGACAGGGGGCTTTCGAGCAGTACTTC.

This rearrangement joins TRBV10-3 to TRBJ2-1; tentative D call: TRBD2 (6 bases). Deletions cut 10 bases from V and 6 bases from J, with 10 bases between. Germline V gives CDR1 ENHRY, CDR2 SYGVKD. The CDR3 consists of 11 residues. The CDR3 DNA follows: TGTGCCACCGGGGGAGGCAATGAGCAGTTCTTC. This sequence encodes CATGGGNEQFF.

This clone was observed a few times. CDR3 DNA: TGTGCCAGCTCACCAAGAAGGACAGGATCGACCTACAATGAGCAGTTCTTC. Protein product: CASSPRRTGSTYNEQFF. This chain joins TRBV18 and TRBJ2-1; 7 nucleotides line up with TRBD1. This CDR3 is built from 17 residues. The germline CDR1 and CDR2 sequences are KGHSH and LQKENI. With 2 bases clipped from V and 2 bases from J, the junction kept 9 bases outside the gene matches. The full variable domain, with the rest looked up from reference TRBV18 and TRBJ2-1, is NAGVMQNPRHLVRRRGQEARLRCSPMKGHSHVYWYRQLPEEGLKFMVYLQKENIIDESGMPKERFSAEFPKEGPSILRIQQVVRGDSAAYFCASSPRRTGSTYNEQFFGPGTRLTVL.

The chain employs TRBV7-9 and TRBJ2-5; maybe TRBD1 (6 bases). Per germline, CDR1 SEHNR and CDR2 FQNEAQ (reference sequence). The length of the CDR3 is 15 residues. The V and J ends lost 5 bases and 0 bases respectively, with 13 bases between them. CDR3: CASSPPTGYQETQYF. The CDR3 region has the DNA TGTGCCAGCAGCCCGCCTACAGGGTACCAAGAGACCCAGTACTTC.

In its sample, this clone was seen a few times. The chain combines TRBV5-1 with TRBJ2-3, with D perhaps TRBD1 (8 bases). The CDR3 has 16 residues. Germline CDR1 reads SGHRS; CDR2 reads YFSETQ. Trimming pared 5 bases from V and 1 base from J, leaving 17 bases between. CDR3 sequence (DNA): TGCGCCAGCAGTCTGAGCGGGGACAGGCGCACAGATACGCAGTATTTT. This codes for CASSLSGDRRTDTQYF.

The chain carries TRBV30 and TRBJ2-5; D remains ambiguous. Trimming removed 0 bases from V and 4 bases from J, with 9 bases in between. The CDR3 has 13 residues. The V gene's germline CDR1 is GTSNPN and CDR2 SVGIG (reference sequence). CDR3 coding DNA: TGTGCCTGGAGTGTACCCCCGGTAGAGACCCAGTACTTC. Its translation is CAWSVPPVETQYF.

DNA for the CDR3: TGTGCCAGCAGTCAACAGGGGAACTATGGCTACACCTTC. Amino acid sequence: CASSQQGNYGYTF. The V and J genes are TRBV6-6 and TRBJ1-2; 7 bases are shared with TRBD1. V shed 5 bases and J 2 bases; nucleotides not matched to a gene: 2. Germline CDR1 MNHNY, CDR2 SVGAGI (reference sequence). This CDR3 contains 13 residues.

J is TRBJ2-7 and V is TRBV5-4; 10 bases are a match to TRBD1. V shed 4 bases, J shed 5 bases, and the junction held 0 bases outside the gene matches. The germline V gene encodes CDR1 SGHNT and CDR2 YYREEE (reference sequence). The CDR3 runs 12 residues. The CDR3 reads CASSGTGDEQYF. The CDR3 DNA reads TGTGCCAGCAGCGGGACAGGGGACGAGCAGTACTTC.

This clone showed up just a few times. This chain links TRBV29-1 with TRBJ1-3; 11 bases line up with TRBD1. Germline CDR1 and CDR2: SQVTM and ANQGSEA. V shed 6 bases, J shed 5 bases, and the junction held 9 bases outside the gene matches. The CDR3 has 15 amino acids. This CDR3 is CSVRSGTGGRNTIYF. CDR3 DNA: TGCAGCGTCCGTAGCGGGACAGGGGGGCGAAACACCATATATTTT.

The chain is built from TRBV20-1 and TRBJ1-1, with D hard to call. The CDR3 has 11 residues. V lost 6 bases and J 1 base, leaving 6 bases between the germline ends. Germline CDR1 DFQATT, CDR2 SNEGSKA (reference sequence). The DNA for the CDR3 is TGCAGTGCACGAGAGAACACTGAAGCTTTCTTT. Translation: CSARENTEAFF.

V is TRBV5-1 and J is TRBJ2-5; 8 nucleotides match TRBD1. CDR1 is SGHRS, CDR2 YFSETQ, per germline. This CDR3 spans 15 amino acids. The V segment lost 3 bases and the J segment 1 base; nucleotides outside the gene matches: 5. The CDR3 region is CASSSGTGPQETQYF. CDR3 sequence (DNA): TGCGCCAGCAGCTCTGGGACAGGACCCCAAGAGACCCAGTACTTC.

This clone was counted a few times. The rearrangement links TRBV7-2 to TRBJ2-3; the match to TRBD2 covers 9 bases. The CDR3 covers 16 residues. Germline V gene sequence: CDR1 SGHTA, CDR2 FQGNSA. With V trimmed by 1 base and J by 2 bases, 4 bases remained unmatched. The CDR3 reads CASSLGSGGLTDTQYF. The CDR3, as DNA: TGTGCCAGCAGCTTAGGGAGCGGGGGGCTCACAGATACGCAGTATTTT.

This clone has only a few counts. This chain uses TRBV5-4 with TRBJ2-3, with D hard to call. The CDR3 length is 14 residues. Germline CDR1 and CDR2: SGHNT and YYREEE (reference sequence). Trimming cost V 1 base and J 0 bases, with 6 bases left between them. CDR3 nucleotide sequence: TGTGCCAGCAGCTTGTCACAGAGCACAGATACGCAGTATTTT. Encoded protein: CASSLSQSTDTQYF.

This clone was observed a few times. The CDR3 nucleotides are TGTGCCATCAGTGAGCAGGGGACGTATGGCTACACCTTC. Encoded protein: CAISEQGTYGYTF. The chain has TRBV10-3 and TRBJ1-2; possibly TRBD1 for D (6 bases). Trimming left V 2 bases short and J 5 bases short, with 9 bases between. Germline-derived CDR1 and CDR2 are ENHRY and SYGVKD. This CDR3 has 13 residues.

This clone was found a few times. The chain is built from TRBV19 and TRBJ1-1; 8 bases map to TRBD1. In germline, CDR1 is LNHDA, CDR2 SQIVND (reference sequence). The length of the CDR3 is 16 residues. The J segment lost 1 base and the V segment lost 11 bases, leaving 15 bases of the junction unmatched. This CDR3 reads CASFPDRGQGNTEAFF. In nucleotides, the CDR3 is TGTGCCTCATTCCCCGACAGGGGCCAGGGGAACACTGAAGCTTTCTTT.

This clone has only one observation. The chain joins TRBV11-2 to TRBJ2-5; tentatively, D is TRBD1 (6 bases). The CDR3 is 18 residues long. Germline CDR1 and CDR2: SGHAT and FQNNGV. V was shortened by 0 bases and J by 0 bases, with 17 bases between the two germline ends. The CDR3: CASSLDPTGTRYQETQYF. The CDR3 coding sequence is TGTGCCAGCAGCTTAGACCCGACCGGGACACGGTACCAAGAGACCCAGTACTTC. The complete variable domain, with remaining parts taken from reference TRBV11-2 and TRBJ2-5, reads EAGVAQSPRYKIIEKRQSVAFWCNPISGHATLYWYQQILGQGPKLLIQFQNNGVVDDSQLPKDRFSAERLKGVDSTLKIQPAKLEDSAVYLCASSLDPTGTRYQETQYFGPGTRLLVL.

This chain connects TRBV29-1 to TRBJ2-1, with D possibly TRBD1 on 6 matching bases. The CDR3 loop spans 17 amino acids. Germline V lookup: CDR1 SQVTM, CDR2 ANQGSEA. V lost 1 base to trimming and J lost 0 bases, with 16 bases between them. CDR3 bases: TGCAGCGTTGAAGCCCGACAGGAGTTGCGCTCCTACAATGAGCAGTTCTTC. Its translation is CSVEARQELRSYNEQFF.

On this clone itself: Compared with germline, one end of the junction differs, possibly owing to a read error. The genes are TRBV6-6 and TRBJ2-5; 7 bases agree with TRBD1. There are 15 residues in the CDR3. Looked up from germline, CDR1 is MNHNY and CDR2 is SVGAGI (reference sequence). The CDR3, as DNA: TGTGCCATCAGTGGGGGACAGAATCCTCAAGAGACCCAGTACTTC. Translating it yields CAISGGQNPQETQYF.

This chain joins TRBV5-6 and TRBJ2-5; no clear D gene. The CDR3 totals 15 residues. V dropped 0 bases and J dropped 1 base, with 10 bases sitting between them. The germline gives CDR1 SGHDT, CDR2 YYEEEE. The DNA for the CDR3 is TGTGCCAGCAGCTTGGGGCAGAACCTCCAAGAGACCCAGTACTTC. This translates into CASSLGQNLQETQYF.

This chain joins TRBV2 and TRBJ2-1; 12 nucleotides agree with TRBD1. J was trimmed by 8 bases and V by 7 bases; bases with no gene match: 6. This CDR3 region has 14 residues. The germline V gene encodes CDR1 SNHLY and CDR2 FYNNEI. As DNA, the CDR3 is TGTGCCAGCAACCGGGACAGGGGGCCTTATGAGCAGTTCTTC. Its protein is CASNRDRGPYEQFF.

This chain uses TRBV2 with TRBJ1-2; D might be TRBD1 (6 bases). This CDR3 has 15 amino acids. V gave up 6 bases and J gave up 0 bases, with 14 bases separating them. The germline V gene encodes CDR1 SNHLY and CDR2 FYNNEI. The CDR3, as DNA: TGTGCCAGCAGGAAAGACAGGATGACTAACTATGGCTACACCTTC. This gives the protein CASRKDRMTNYGYTF.

This clone has a handful of counts. The CDR3 DNA is TGCAGTGCTAGTCGGGTGAACGAGCAGTACTTC. Its protein is CSASRVNEQYF. The chain links TRBV20-1 to TRBJ2-7; D is uncertain. Germline assignment: CDR1 DFQATT and CDR2 SNEGSKA (reference sequence). V dropped 3 bases and J dropped 5 bases, with 8 bases sitting between them. CDR3 length: 11 amino acids.

The chain is built from TRBV7-9 and TRBJ1-2; D may be TRBD1 (5 bases). This CDR3 is 14 amino acids long. CDR1 and CDR2 (germline): SEHNR, FQNEAQ (reference sequence). V was trimmed by 5 bases and J by 3 bases, leaving 13 bases between them. Here the CDR3 DNA reads TGTGCCAGCAGCCCGTCCGGGGGAGACTATGGCTACACCTTC. Translating gives CASSPSGGDYGYTF.

This clone was found a few times. The V and J genes are TRBV5-1 and TRBJ2-7; 7 positions match TRBD2. Germline CDR1 SGHRS, CDR2 YFSETQ. The length of the CDR3 is 16 residues. V gave up 0 bases and J gave up 2 bases; unmatched junction bases: 8. CDR3 in DNA: TGCGCCAGCAGCTTGGGATGGGCGGGAGTGCCCTACGAGCAGTACTTC. Its protein is CASSLGWAGVPYEQYF.

There are a few counts of this clone. The sample has other DNA sequences that encode this CDR3 too. The chain combines TRBV19 with TRBJ1-2, with a tentative D call TRBD1 (5 bases). The CDR3 loop spans 14 amino acids. Germline loops: CDR1 LNHDA, CDR2 SQIVND (reference sequence). Trimming stripped 3 bases from V and 3 bases from J, with 11 bases between. The CDR3 spells CASSMGQGHYGYTF. The DNA of the CDR3 is TGTGCCAGTAGTATGGGGCAGGGCCACTATGGCTACACCTTC.

As DNA, the CDR3 is TGTGCCAGCAGCCGGCTGATAGCGGAGCGGGACAATGAGCAGTTCTTC. Its translation is CASSRLIAERDNEQFF. The chain employs TRBV4-2 and TRBJ2-1; D perhaps matches TRBD2 (6 bases). V shed 4 bases and J shed 5 bases, with 18 bases lying between them. The CDR3 consists of 16 residues. CDR1 is LGHNA, CDR2 YNFKEQ, per germline.

This clone was counted between two and nine times. The chain employs TRBV30 and TRBJ1-2; perhaps TRBD1 as D (5 bases). This CDR3 contains 13 residues. The V end lost 4 bases, the J end lost 4 bases, and 13 bases lay between the germline ends. Germline CDR1 reads GTSNPN; CDR2 reads SVGIG (reference sequence). CDR3 residues: CAWTPQDPYGYTF. CDR3 bases: TGTGCCTGGACCCCACAGGACCCCTATGGCTACACCTTC.

Note on this clone: An end of the junction differs from the germline gene, which may be a read error. The V call is TRBV2, the J call TRBJ1-5, with 7 bases fitting TRBD1. CDR3 size: 13 residues. Germline CDR1 reads SNHLY; CDR2 reads FYNNEI. The CDR3: CASRGGVDQPQHF. The CDR3 DNA follows: TGTGCTAGCAGGGGGGGAGTGGATCAGCCCCAGCATTTT. Together with reference TRBV2 and TRBJ1-5, the CDR3 gives the full variable domain: EPEVTQTPSHQVTQMGQEVILRCVPISNHLYFYWYRQILGQKVEFLVSFYNNEISEKSEIFDDQFSVERPDGSNFTLKIRSTKLEDSAMYFCASRGGVDQPQHFGDGTRLSIL.

The V call is TRBV7-2, the J call TRBJ2-7; D is possibly TRBD2 (7 bases). Germline-derived CDR1 and CDR2 are SGHTA and FQGNSA. V lost 1 base and J 7 bases, leaving 20 bases between the germline ends. The CDR3 has 16 residues. The CDR3 loop reads CASSLGDSRGAGEQYF. The DNA for the CDR3 is TGTGCCAGCAGCTTAGGGGACTCCCGGGGGGCCGGAGAGCAGTACTTC.